In its sample, the clone carrying this T cell receptor beta chain was seen a few times. Regarding time point: patch test 1, 2 weeks after DPC sensitization. Treatment of the sample: therapeutic diphenylcyclopropenone sensitization with weekly scalp DPC. It was from unfractionated whole blood that total RNA was extracted. Germline V gene data show CDR1 as SNHLY and CDR2 as FYNNEI. This CDR3 spans 15 amino acids. V shed 6 bases and J shed 4 bases, with 17 bases lying between them. MiXCR was run by TCRdb on the RACE reads, yielding one entry per CDR3 protein. The sample yields around 39,000 distinct CDR3 sequences, more than 6% seen once. This specimen comes from a study of human T cells and chemical hapten exposure.

This sample comprised whole blood, obtained in connection with sensitization to the hapten diphenylcyclopropenone (DPC). This TCR came from a woman aged 30 to 39 with alopecia areata. Some clones in this sample may be carry-over from other donors' samples. The genes are TRBV2 and TRBJ2-3; D might be TRBD2 (6 bases). The DNA for the CDR3 is TGTGCCAGCAGCTCCGGGACTTTGGTGGCAGATACGCAGTATTTT. Translation: CASSSGTLVADTQYF.